The 30 T cell receptor beta chains presented below share a single source sample, sequenced in a study of blood T cell repertoires in COVID-19. Profiled with immunoSEQ multiplex PCR; TCRdb holds only in-frame clones, not every one. The repertoire has more than 150,000 clones, more than 70% of them found once; the top ten carry approximately 2.9%. Sequencing input: peripheral blood. All receptors derive from a woman aged 80 or over with active or convalescent COVID-19.

A remark on this clone: The same CDR3 also results from other DNA sequences found in this sample. The chain is built from TRBV18 and TRBJ1-2; 8 bases line up with TRBD1. This CDR3 has 14 amino acids. V gave up 3 bases and J gave up 4 bases; unmatched junction bases: 4. CDR1 and CDR2 (germline): KGHSH, LQKENI. CDR3 loop: CASSPSTGGYGYTF. The CDR3, as DNA: TGTGCCAGCTCACCCTCAACAGGGGGCTATGGCTACACCTTC.

The gene calls are TRBV4-1 and TRBJ2-5; 7 positions match TRBD2. V was clipped by 2 bases and J by 9 bases; unmatched bases: 6. CDR3 length: 13 amino acids. Germline-derived CDR1 and CDR2 are MGHRA and YSYEKL. DNA for the CDR3: TGCGCCAGCAGCCAATTGCGGGGGTGGGCCCAGTACTTC. It encodes CASSQLRGWAQYF.

The count of this clone is one. The V call is TRBV5-6, the J call TRBJ2-4; 11 bases are shared with TRBD2. The germline V gene has CDR1 SGHDT and CDR2 YYEEEE. V gave up 4 bases and J gave up 7 bases; unmatched junction bases: 10. The CDR3 extends over 16 amino acids. In DNA form, the CDR3 reads TGTGCCAGCAGCAGCTCTAGCGGGGGGAGAGGTAACATTCAGTACTTC. Amino acid sequence: CASSSSSGGRGNIQYF.

This chain links TRBV6-5 with TRBJ2-7, with 8 bases fitting TRBD2. From germline, CDR1 is MNHEY and CDR2 SVGAGI. Trimming cost V 0 bases and J 0 bases; bases outside gene matches: 4. The CDR3 loop spans 16 amino acids. As DNA, the CDR3 is TGTGCCAGCAGTTACTCGTTGAGCGGGGGCTCCTACGAGCAGTACTTC. Amino acid sequence: CASSYSLSGGSYEQYF.

There are a few counts of this clone. The rearrangement links TRBV10-1 to TRBJ2-7, with D possibly matching TRBD2 (7 bases). The length of the CDR3 is 13 residues. Looked up from germline, CDR1 is WNHNN and CDR2 is SYGVQD (reference sequence). V was pared by 6 bases and J by 8 bases, with 17 bases between. In nucleotides, the CDR3 is TGCGCCAGCAGCGGGGGGCCTAATACACAGCAGTACTTC. Its translation: CASSGGPNTQQYF.

The genes are TRBV11-3 and TRBJ2-1; 12 bases align to TRBD2. Germline CDR1 reads SGHNT; CDR2 reads YENEEA. The V gene end was trimmed by 1 base and the J gene end by 9 bases; junction bases not matched to a gene: 10. There are 17 residues in the CDR3. The DNA for the CDR3 is TGTGCCAGCAGCTTAGGCACTAGCGGGGGGCTTGGGGGTGAGCAGTTCTTC. It is translated as CASSLGTSGGLGGEQFF. The variable domain in full, completed from reference TRBV11-3 and TRBJ2-1, reads EAGVVQSPRYKIIEKKQPVAFWCNPISGHNTLYWYLQNLGQGPELLIRYENEEAVDDSQLPKDRFSAERLKGVDSTLKIQPAELGDSAVYLCASSLGTSGGLGGEQFFGPGTRLTVL.

Note on this clone: Additional DNA sequences in this sample encode the identical CDR3. This chain joins TRBV2 and TRBJ1-6; TRBD1 might be the D (6 bases). Germline-derived CDR1 and CDR2 are SNHLY and FYNNEI. This CDR3 region has 15 residues. V dropped 4 bases and J dropped 7 bases, with 14 bases sitting between them. CDR3 DNA: TGTGCCAGCAGTGGGCTACAGGGACGGAATTCACCCCTCCACTTT. Amino acids: CASSGLQGRNSPLHF.

The genes are TRBV7-2 and TRBJ1-2; D may be TRBD1 (5 bases). V lost 5 bases to trimming and J lost 8 bases, with 18 bases between them. This CDR3 contains 14 residues. CDR1 SGHTA and CDR2 FQGNSA come from the germline V gene. The CDR3 nucleotides are TGTGCCAGCAGCCCAAACGGGGGGGAAAAGGGCTACACCTTC. This codes for CASSPNGGEKGYTF.

The chain is built from TRBV9 and TRBJ2-7; 7 bases are a match to TRBD1. With V trimmed by 0 bases and J by 7 bases, 10 bases remained unmatched. Germline assignment: CDR1 SGDLS and CDR2 YYNGEE. This CDR3 region has 15 residues. CDR3 nucleotides: TGTGCCAGCAGCGTAGACAGAACAGGGGTCGGGGAGCAGTACTTC. Translated: CASSVDRTGVGEQYF.

The rearrangement uses TRBV15 and TRBJ1-2; D is ambiguous. The germline V gene encodes CDR1 LNHNV and CDR2 YYDKDF (reference sequence). The germline V and J ends were trimmed by 0 bases and 8 bases, with 13 bases remaining between them. The CDR3 extends over 14 amino acids. The CDR3 protein is CATSRDLGRWGYTF. DNA for the CDR3: TGTGCCACCAGCAGAGATCTCGGCAGGTGGGGCTACACCTTC.

This sequence joins TRBV3-1 (or the pseudogene TRBV3-2) and TRBJ2-7, with TRBD2 matching over 15 bases. V trimming: 5 bases; J trimming: 4 bases; junction bases outside the gene matches: 3. There are 15 residues in the CDR3. CDR1 is LGHDT, CDR2 YNNKEL, per germline (reference sequence). This CDR3 is CASSKGLAGGYEQYF. The CDR3 bases are TGTGCCAGCAGCAAAGGACTAGCGGGGGGGTACGAGCAGTACTTC.

Only a few counts were recorded for this clone. The chain carries TRBV2 and TRBJ2-1; tentatively, D is TRBD2 (5 bases). V was shortened by 7 bases and J by 6 bases, with 13 bases between the two germline ends. Germline CDR1 SNHLY, CDR2 FYNNEI. There are 13 residues in the CDR3. CDR3 nucleotide sequence: TGTGCCAGCACGAGGAGGCTCTTCAATGAGCAGTTCTTC. This gives the protein CASTRRLFNEQFF.

The gene calls are TRBV28 and TRBJ1-5, with D perhaps TRBD1 (5 bases). Trimming pared 8 bases from V and 3 bases from J, leaving 8 bases between. This CDR3 has 12 residues. Germline lookup yields CDR1 MDHEN and CDR2 SYDVKM. DNA for the CDR3: TGTGCCAGCCGACAGATCAATCAGCCCCAGCATTTT. It codes for CASRQINQPQHF.

The V call is TRBV5-4, the J call TRBJ1-1; 8 positions agree with TRBD1. The trim removed 4 bases at V and 4 bases at J, leaving 12 bases unmatched. Germline lookup yields CDR1 SGHNT and CDR2 YYREEE (reference sequence). The CDR3 totals 16 residues. In nucleotides, the CDR3 is TGTGCCAGCAGCAAAGCATACAGGGGGACAGGCACTGAAGCTTTCTTT. This encodes CASSKAYRGTGTEAFF.

V is TRBV29-1 and J is TRBJ1-2; 12 nucleotides match TRBD1. This CDR3 contains 13 residues. J was trimmed by 6 bases and V by 6 bases; bases with no gene match: 5. Germline V lookup: CDR1 SQVTM, CDR2 ANQGSEA. CDR3 sequence reads: CSVYRDRGHGYTF. As DNA, the CDR3 is TGCAGCGTCTACCGGGACAGGGGGCATGGCTACACCTTC.

V usage is TRBV27 and J usage is TRBJ1-4; 7 nucleotides align to TRBD1. The CDR3 consists of 15 residues. The V segment lost 2 bases and the J segment 10 bases; nucleotides outside the gene matches: 10. Germline V gene lookup returns CDR1 MNHEY and CDR2 SMNVEV (reference sequence). CDR3 loop: CASSLGTARYGKLFF. CDR3 in DNA: TGTGCCAGCAGTTTAGGGACAGCCCGATATGGAAAACTGTTTTTT.

This clone was detected only once. The genes are TRBV5-1 and TRBJ2-5; unclear D gene. The ends were cut back, 4 bases at V and 5 bases at J, with 12 bases in the middle. The germline V gene has CDR1 SGHRS and CDR2 YFSETQ. This CDR3 spans 13 amino acids. The CDR3 bases are TGCGCCAGCAGCCCCGCGCCCGGGGAGACCCAGTACTTC. Translating gives CASSPAPGETQYF.

V and J are TRBV28 and TRBJ1-2; the match to TRBD1 covers 7 bases. Losses at the gene ends were 4 bases for V and 5 bases for J; bases not matched to a gene: 4. Germline lookup yields CDR1 MDHEN and CDR2 SYDVKM. This CDR3 is 13 amino acids long. CDR3 coding DNA: TGTGCCAGCAGTTCGACAGGGCTTTATGGCTACACCTTC. It is translated as CASSSTGLYGYTF.

For the CDR3, the DNA is TGTGCCAGCAGCCTCAAGCGGGGGTCATACTACAATGAGCAGTTCTTC. Amino acid sequence: CASSLKRGSYYNEQFF. The chain recombines TRBV11-2 with TRBJ2-1, with 8 bases lining up with TRBD2. Germline V CDR1 and CDR2: SGHAT, FQNNGV. The CDR3 has 16 residues. Trimming took 5 bases from V and 3 from J; bases not matched to a gene: 9.

V gene TRBV5-1 combines with J gene TRBJ1-2; 9 bases fit TRBD1. CDR3 size: 15 residues. Germline V gives CDR1 SGHRS, CDR2 YFSETQ. Losses at the gene ends were 4 bases for V and 6 bases for J; bases not matched to a gene: 10. CDR3 region: CASSLRDRDVNGYTF. The CDR3 region has the DNA TGCGCCAGCAGCCTCCGGGACAGGGATGTCAATGGCTACACCTTC. The full variable domain, rest sourced from reference TRBV5-1 and TRBJ1-2, is KAGVTQTPRYLIKTRGQQVTLSCSPISGHRSVSWYQQTPGQGLQFLFEYFSETQRNKGNFPGRFSGRQFSNSRSEMNVSTLELGDSALYLCASSLRDRDVNGYTFGSGTRLTVV.

This clone was seen a few times. The V gene is TRBV15, the J gene TRBJ1-3; possible D gene TRBD1, 5 bases. Looked up from germline, CDR1 is LNHNV and CDR2 is YYDKDF (reference sequence). The V end lost 0 bases, the J end lost 0 bases, and 9 bases lay between the germline ends. The CDR3 is 16 amino acids. DNA of the CDR3: TGTGCCACCAGCAGAGATAGGGGATACTCTGGAAACACCATATATTTT. This encodes CATSRDRGYSGNTIYF.

The chain is built from TRBV4-2 and TRBJ2-3; TRBD2 matches 9 bases. In germline, CDR1 is LGHNA, CDR2 YNFKEQ. The length of the CDR3 is 17 residues. Unmatched junction bases numbered 5, after V lost 0 bases and J lost 1 base. The DNA for the CDR3 is TGTGCCAGCAGCCAAGACCAGCGGGGGGCGGGCACAGATACGCAGTATTTT. Residues: CASSQDQRGAGTDTQYF.

The genes are TRBV25-1 and TRBJ1-2; TRBD1 aligns across 8 bases. The CDR3 is 14 amino acids. Germline assignment: CDR1 MGHDK and CDR2 SYGVNS. V trimming: 3 bases; J trimming: 4 bases; junction bases outside the gene matches: 4. In DNA, the CDR3 is TGTGCCAGCAGTGATTGGGACAGGTCCTATGGCTACACCTTC. Its protein is CASSDWDRSYGYTF.

This chain joins TRBV20-1 and TRBJ2-7, with 7 bases matching TRBD1. The germline V gene has CDR1 DFQATT and CDR2 SNEGSKA (reference sequence). The length of the CDR3 is 11 residues. The V gene end was trimmed by 6 bases and the J gene end by 5 bases; junction bases not matched to a gene: 4. The CDR3 nucleotides read TGCAGTGCAACGACAGGGAACGAGCAGTACTTC. Residues: CSATTGNEQYF.

The CDR3 sequence is CASSEGDRGNIQYF. As DNA, the CDR3 is TGTGCCAGCAGCGAGGGGGACAGGGGAAACATTCAGTACTTC. The chain carries TRBV5-4 and TRBJ2-4, with 10 nucleotides matching TRBD1. The CDR3 runs 14 residues. CDR1 is SGHNT, CDR2 YYREEE, per germline (reference sequence). The V segment lost 4 bases and the J segment 6 bases; nucleotides outside the gene matches: 4. The full variable domain, in which reference TRBV5-4 and TRBJ2-4 provide the parts outside the CDR3, is ETGVTQSPTHLIKTRGQQVTLRCSSQSGHNTVSWYQQALGQGPQFIFQYYREEENGRGNFPPRFSGLQFPNYSSELNVNALELDDSALYLCASSEGDRGNIQYFGAGTRLSVL.

The V call is TRBV14, the J call TRBJ2-3; perhaps TRBD2 as D (5 bases). This CDR3 is built from 17 residues. Trimming left V 1 base short and J 3 bases short, with 17 bases between. Per germline, CDR1 SGHDN and CDR2 FVKESK. The CDR3 bases are TGTGCCAGCAGCCAAGCAGAACCGGGGTTCCGAACAGATACGCAGTATTTT. It codes for CASSQAEPGFRTDTQYF.

The V gene is TRBV10-3, the J gene TRBJ2-7; TRBD2 matches 11 bases. Germline lookup yields CDR1 ENHRY and CDR2 SYGVKD. The ends lost 6 bases at V and 5 bases at J; junction bases unmatched: 12. This CDR3 spans 16 amino acids. CDR3 amino acids: CAIRPLPGLADDEQYF. CDR3 DNA sequence: TGTGCCATCAGACCACTTCCGGGACTAGCGGACGACGAGCAGTACTTC.

The V and J genes are TRBV11-2 and TRBJ2-1; D gene uncertain. Germline values: CDR1 SGHAT, CDR2 FQNNGV. V shed 1 base and J shed 1 base, with 8 bases lying between them. The CDR3 consists of 15 residues. The CDR3 is CASSLGRQSYNEQFF. In nucleotides, the CDR3 is TGTGCCAGCAGCTTAGGGCGGCAGTCCTACAATGAGCAGTTCTTC.

This clone has just one count. The chain is built from TRBV13 and TRBJ1-5, with a weak D call TRBD1 (6 bases). Trimming shortened V by 4 bases and J by 3 bases, and 13 bases separated the two germline ends. Germline CDR1 is PRHDT and CDR2 is FYEKMQ (reference sequence). The CDR3 extends over 15 amino acids. The CDR3 coding sequence is TGTGCCAGCAGCTGGGGGAGGGGGGCCAATCAGCCCCAGCATTTT. The encoded protein is CASSWGRGANQPQHF. The variable domain in full, completed from reference TRBV13 and TRBJ1-5, reads AAGVIQSPRHLIKEKRETATLKCYPIPRHDTVYWYQQGPGQDPQFLISFYEKMQSDKGSIPDRFSAQQFSDYHSELNMSSLELGDSALYFCASSWGRGANQPQHFGDGTRLSIL.

The CDR3 is CASSPTGGQDPGELFF. For the CDR3, the DNA is TGTGCCAGCTCACCGACAGGGGGCCAGGACCCCGGGGAGCTGTTTTTT. The J gene is TRBJ2-2, the V gene TRBV18, with 10 bases fitting TRBD1. The germline V gene encodes CDR1 KGHSH and CDR2 LQKENI. This CDR3 is 16 amino acids long. With 3 bases clipped from V and 6 bases from J, the junction kept 7 bases outside the gene matches.